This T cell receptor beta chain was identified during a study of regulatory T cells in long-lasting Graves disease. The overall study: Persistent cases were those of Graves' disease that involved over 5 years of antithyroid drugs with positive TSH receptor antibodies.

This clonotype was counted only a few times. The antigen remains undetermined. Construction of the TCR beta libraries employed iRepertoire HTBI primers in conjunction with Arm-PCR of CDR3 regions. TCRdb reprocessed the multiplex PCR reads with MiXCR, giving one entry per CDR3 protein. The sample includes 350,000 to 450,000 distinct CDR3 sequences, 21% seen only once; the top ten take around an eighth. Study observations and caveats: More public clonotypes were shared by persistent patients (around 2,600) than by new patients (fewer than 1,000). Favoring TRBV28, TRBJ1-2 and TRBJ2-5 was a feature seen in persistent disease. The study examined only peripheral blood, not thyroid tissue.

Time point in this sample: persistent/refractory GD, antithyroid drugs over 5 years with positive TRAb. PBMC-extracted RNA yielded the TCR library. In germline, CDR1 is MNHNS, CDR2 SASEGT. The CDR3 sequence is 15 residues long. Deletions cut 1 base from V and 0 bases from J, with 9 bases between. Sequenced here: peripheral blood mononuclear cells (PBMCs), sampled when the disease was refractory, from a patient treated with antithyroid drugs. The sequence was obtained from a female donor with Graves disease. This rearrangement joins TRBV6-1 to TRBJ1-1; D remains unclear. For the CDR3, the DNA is TGTGCCAGCAGTGAAGTCGGAGGTTTGAACACTGAAGCTTTCTTT. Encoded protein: CASSEVGGLNTEAFF.